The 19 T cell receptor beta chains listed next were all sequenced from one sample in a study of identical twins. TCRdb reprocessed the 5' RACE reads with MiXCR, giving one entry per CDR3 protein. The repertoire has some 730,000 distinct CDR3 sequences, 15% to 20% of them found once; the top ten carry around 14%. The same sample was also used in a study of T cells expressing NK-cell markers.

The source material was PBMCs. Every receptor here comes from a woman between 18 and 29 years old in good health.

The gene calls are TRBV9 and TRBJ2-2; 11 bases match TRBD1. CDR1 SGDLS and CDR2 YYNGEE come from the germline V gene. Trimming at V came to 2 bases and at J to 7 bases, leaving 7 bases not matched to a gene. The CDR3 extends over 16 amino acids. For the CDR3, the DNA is TGTGCCAGCAGCGTCCGGGACAGGGGGGACGACGGGGAGCTGTTTTTT. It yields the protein CASSVRDRGDDGELFF.

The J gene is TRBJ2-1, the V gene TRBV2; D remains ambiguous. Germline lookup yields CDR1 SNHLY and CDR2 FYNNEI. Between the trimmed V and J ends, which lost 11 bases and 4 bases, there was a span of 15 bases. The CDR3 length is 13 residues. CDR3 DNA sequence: TGTGCCGGAAGGACGGTGTTATACAATGAGCAGTTCTTC. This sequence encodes CAGRTVLYNEQFF.

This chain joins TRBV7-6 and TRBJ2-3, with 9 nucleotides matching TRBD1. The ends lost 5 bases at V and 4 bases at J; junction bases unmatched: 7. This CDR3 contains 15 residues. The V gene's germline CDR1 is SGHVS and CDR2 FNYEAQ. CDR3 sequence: CASSGGQGNADTQYF. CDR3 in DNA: TGTGCCAGCAGCGGGGGACAGGGAAACGCAGATACGCAGTATTTT.

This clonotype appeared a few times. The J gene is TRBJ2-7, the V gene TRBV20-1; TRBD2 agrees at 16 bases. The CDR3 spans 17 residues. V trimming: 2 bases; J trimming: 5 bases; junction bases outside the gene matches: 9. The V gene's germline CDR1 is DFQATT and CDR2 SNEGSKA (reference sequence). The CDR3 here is CSARPRGTSGRGNEQYF. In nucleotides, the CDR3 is TGCAGTGCTAGACCTAGGGGGACTAGCGGGAGGGGTAACGAGCAGTACTTC.

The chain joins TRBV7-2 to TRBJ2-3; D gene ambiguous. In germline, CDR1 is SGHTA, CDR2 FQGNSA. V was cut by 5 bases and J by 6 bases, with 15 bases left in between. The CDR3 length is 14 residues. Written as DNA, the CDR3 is TGTGCCAGCAGCCCACCTTTCATCGGGGATACGCAGTATTTT. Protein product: CASSPPFIGDTQYF.

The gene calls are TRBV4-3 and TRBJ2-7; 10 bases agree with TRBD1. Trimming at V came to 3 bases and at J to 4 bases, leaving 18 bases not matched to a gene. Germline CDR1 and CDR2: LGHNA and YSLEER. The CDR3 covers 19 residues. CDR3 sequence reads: CASSQRTGGDRYRDYEQYF. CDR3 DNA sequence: TGCGCCAGCAGCCAGAGGACAGGGGGTGATAGATACCGAGATTACGAGCAGTACTTC.

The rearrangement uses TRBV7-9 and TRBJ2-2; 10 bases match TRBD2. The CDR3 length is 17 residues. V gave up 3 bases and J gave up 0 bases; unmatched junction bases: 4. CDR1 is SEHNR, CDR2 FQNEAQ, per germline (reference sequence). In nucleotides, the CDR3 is TGTGCCAGCAGCTTGTCCCTAGCGGGGGCGAACACCGGGGAGCTGTTTTTT. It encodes CASSLSLAGANTGELFF.

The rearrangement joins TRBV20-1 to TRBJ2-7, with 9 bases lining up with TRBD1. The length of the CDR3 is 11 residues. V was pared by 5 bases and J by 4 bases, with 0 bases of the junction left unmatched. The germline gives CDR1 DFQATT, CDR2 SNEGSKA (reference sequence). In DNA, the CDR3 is TGCAGTGCTGGGACAGGGTACGAGCAGTACTTC. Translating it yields CSAGTGYEQYF.

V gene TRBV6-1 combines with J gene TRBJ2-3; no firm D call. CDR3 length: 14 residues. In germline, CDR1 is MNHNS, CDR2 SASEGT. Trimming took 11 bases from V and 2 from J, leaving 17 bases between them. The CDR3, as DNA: TGTGCCGTGGGCTTCAGTGTTAACACAGATACGCAGTATTTT. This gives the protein CAVGFSVNTDTQYF.

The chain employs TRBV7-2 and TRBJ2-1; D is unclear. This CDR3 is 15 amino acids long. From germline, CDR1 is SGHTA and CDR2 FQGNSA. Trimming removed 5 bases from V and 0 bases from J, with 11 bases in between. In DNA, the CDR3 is TGTGCCAGCAGCCCAAGCAGTAGCTCCTACAATGAGCAGTTCTTC. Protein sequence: CASSPSSSSYNEQFF.

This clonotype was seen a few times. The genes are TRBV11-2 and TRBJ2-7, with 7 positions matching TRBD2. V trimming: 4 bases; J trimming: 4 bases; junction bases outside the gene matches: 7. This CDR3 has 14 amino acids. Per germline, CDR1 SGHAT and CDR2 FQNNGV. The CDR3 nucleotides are TGTGCCAGCAGCTCCTCGTCCGGGAGGTACGAGCAGTACTTC. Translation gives CASSSSSGRYEQYF.

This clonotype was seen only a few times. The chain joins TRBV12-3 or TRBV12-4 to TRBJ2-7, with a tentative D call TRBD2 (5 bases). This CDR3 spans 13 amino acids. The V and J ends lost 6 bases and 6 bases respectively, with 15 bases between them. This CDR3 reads CASSPTSLGEQYF. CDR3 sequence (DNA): TGTGCCAGCAGCCCTACTAGTTTAGGCGAGCAGTACTTC.

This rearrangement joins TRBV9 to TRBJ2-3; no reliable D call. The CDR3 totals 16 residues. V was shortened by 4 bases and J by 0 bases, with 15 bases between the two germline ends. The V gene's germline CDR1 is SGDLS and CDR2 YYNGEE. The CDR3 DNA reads TGTGCCAGCAGCCCGAGTGGCGGAACTAGCACAGATACGCAGTATTTT. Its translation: CASSPSGGTSTDTQYF.

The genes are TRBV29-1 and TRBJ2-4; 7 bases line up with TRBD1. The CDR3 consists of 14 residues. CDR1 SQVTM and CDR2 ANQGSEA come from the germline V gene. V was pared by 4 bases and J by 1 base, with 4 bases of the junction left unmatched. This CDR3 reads CSVVDRAAKNIQYF. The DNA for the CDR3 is TGCAGCGTTGTCGACAGGGCGGCCAAAAACATTCAGTACTTC.

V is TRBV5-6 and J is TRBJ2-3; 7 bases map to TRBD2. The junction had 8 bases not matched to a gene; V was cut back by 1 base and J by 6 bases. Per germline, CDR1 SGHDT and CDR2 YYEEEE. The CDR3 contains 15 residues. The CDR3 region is CASSLQGLLTDTQYF. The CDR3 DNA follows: TGTGCCAGCAGCTTGCAGGGACTATTAACGGATACGCAGTATTTT. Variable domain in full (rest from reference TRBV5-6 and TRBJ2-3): DAGVTQSPTHLIKTRGQQVTLRCSPKSGHDTVSWYQQALGQGPQFIFQYYEEEERQRGNFPDRFSGHQFPNYSSELNVNALLLGDSALYLCASSLQGLLTDTQYFGPGTRLTVL.

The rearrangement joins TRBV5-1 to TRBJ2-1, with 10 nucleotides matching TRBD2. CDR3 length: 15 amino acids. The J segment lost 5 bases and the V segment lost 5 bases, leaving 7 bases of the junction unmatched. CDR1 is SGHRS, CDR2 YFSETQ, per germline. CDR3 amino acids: CASRLSGGPNNEQFF. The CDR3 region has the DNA TGCGCCAGCAGGCTTAGCGGGGGGCCTAACAATGAGCAGTTCTTC. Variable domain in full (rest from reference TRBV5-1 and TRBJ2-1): KAGVTQTPRYLIKTRGQQVTLSCSPISGHRSVSWYQQTPGQGLQFLFEYFSETQRNKGNFPGRFSGRQFSNSRSEMNVSTLELGDSALYLCASRLSGGPNNEQFFGPGTRLTVL.

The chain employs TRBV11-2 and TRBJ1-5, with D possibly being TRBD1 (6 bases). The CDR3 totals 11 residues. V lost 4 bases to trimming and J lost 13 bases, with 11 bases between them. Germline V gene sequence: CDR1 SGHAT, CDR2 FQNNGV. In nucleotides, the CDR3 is TGTGCCAGCAGCTCCCTGGGGGCACAGCATTTT. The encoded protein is CASSSLGAQHF.

The CDR3 DNA reads as TGCAGTGCTATGACAGGGCTCACCGGGGAGCTGTTTTTT. It specifies CSAMTGLTGELFF. The chain combines TRBV20-1 with TRBJ2-2, with 7 positions matching TRBD1. CDR3 length: 13 amino acids. J gave up 4 bases and V 4 bases, and 3 bases lay outside the gene matches. Germline values: CDR1 DFQATT, CDR2 SNEGSKA (reference sequence).

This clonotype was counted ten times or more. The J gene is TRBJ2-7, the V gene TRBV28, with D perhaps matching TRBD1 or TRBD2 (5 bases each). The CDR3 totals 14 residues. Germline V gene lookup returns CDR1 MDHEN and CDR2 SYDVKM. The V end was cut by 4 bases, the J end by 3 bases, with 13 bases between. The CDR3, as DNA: TGTGCCAGCAGTTCCCCGGGACGGGACTACGAGCAGTACTTC. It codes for CASSSPGRDYEQYF.